Listed below are T cell receptor beta chains from one sample, sequenced in a study of CD8 T cells in ankylosing spondylitis. MiXCR, run by TCRdb on the 5' RACE reads, gives a single entry per CDR3 protein. The sample shows about 500,000 distinct CDR3 sequences, about 5% of them seen only once. The sequencing input was blood, either unsorted or a sorted T cell fraction (not recorded which). Receptor source: a male donor with ankylosing spondylitis. Each CDR3 is given with its conserved first and last residue. D genes are given only for firm matches. The size entry is marked missing in some rows and otherwise reads once, few, many or a size class.

>TRBD1|TRBV20-1|many|TRBJ2-7
CSAEDRASSYEQYF
TGCAGTGCTGAAGACAGGGCCAGCTCCTACGAGCAGTACTTC
>-|TRBV5-6|few|TRBJ2-5
CASSWGLKQETQYF
TGTGCCAGCAGCTGGGGACTTAAGCAAGAGACCCAGTACTTC
>-|TRBV11-1|many|TRBJ1-4
CASSLSWGEKLFF
TGTGCCAGCAGCTTATCGTGGGGTGAAAAACTGTTTTTT
>-|TRBV7-2|few|TRBJ2-3
CASSLGQGVNTQYF
TGTGCCAGCAGCTTAGGTCAGGGCGTGAATACGCAGTATTTT
>-|TRBV5-1|-|TRBJ2-5
CASRKIHQGEGETQYF
TGCGCCAGCAGAAAAATTCATCAGGGAGAAGGAGAGACCCAGTACTTC
>TRBD1|TRBV5-1|many|TRBJ2-1
CASSFTGGLGDEQFF
TGCGCCAGCAGCTTTACAGGGGGCTTAGGGGATGAGCAGTTCTTC
>-|TRBV29-1|many|TRBJ1-2
CSAEGDGYTF
TGCAGCGCTGAAGGGGACGGCTACACCTTC
>-|TRBV27|many|TRBJ1-2
CASKMKTAQNYGYTF
TGTGCCAGCAAGATGAAGACAGCTCAGAACTATGGCTACACCTTC
>TRBD1|TRBV5-5|-|TRBJ1-5
CASSSGTGVVDQPQHF
TGTGCCAGCAGCTCCGGGACAGGGGTAGTAGATCAGCCCCAGCATTTT
>TRBD1|TRBV12-3/TRBV12-4|many|TRBJ1-4
CASSPGQGAANEKLFF
TGTGCCAGCAGTCCCGGACAGGGGGCGGCTAATGAAAAACTGTTTTTT
>-|TRBV20-1|many|TRBJ2-7
CSASPPTGSYEQYF
TGCAGTGCCAGTCCGCCAACCGGGTCCTACGAGCAGTACTTC
>-|TRBV5-1|many|TRBJ1-1
CASSLGVPIYTEAFF
TGCGCCAGCAGCTTGGGAGTCCCCATCTACACTGAAGCTTTCTTT
>-|TRBV5-1|many|TRBJ1-1
CASSLGPLGTEAFF
TGCGCCAGCAGCTTGGGGCCTCTGGGCACTGAAGCTTTCTTT
>TRBD2|TRBV20-1|many|TRBJ2-3
CSASRLAGVGSDTQYF
TGCAGTGCTAGTAGGCTAGCGGGAGTTGGGTCAGATACGCAGTATTTT
>-|TRBV7-2|many|TRBJ1-6
CASSPEGSYNSPLHF
TGTGCCAGCAGCCCGGAGGGGTCCTATAATTCACCCCTCCACTTT
>TRBD2|TRBV15|few|TRBJ2-5
CATSSRGGGPQETQYF
TGTGCCACCAGCAGTCGGGGCGGGGGGCCCCAAGAGACCCAGTACTTC
>-|TRBV20-1|many|TRBJ1-3
CSAQRGSGGNTIYF
TGCAGTGCACAAAGGGGTAGTGGGGGAAACACCATATATTTT
>-|TRBV21-1|many|TRBJ2-5
CASSSTGARTQYF
TGTGCCAGCAGCAGCACAGGGGCAAGGACCCAGTACTTC
>TRBD2|TRBV7-6|-|TRBJ2-5
CASSSQAGAQETQYF
TGTGCCAGCAGCTCACAAGCGGGGGCCCAAGAGACCCAGTACTTC
>-|TRBV12-3/TRBV12-4|many|TRBJ2-5
CASSRDTQETQYF
TGTGCCAGCAGTAGGGACACCCAAGAGACCCAGTACTTC
>-|TRBV20-1|many|TRBJ2-1
CSAKTLSSYNEQFF
TGCAGTGCTAAAACTCTTAGCTCCTACAATGAGCAGTTCTTC
>-|TRBV20-1|-|TRBJ2-7
CSAMLSAGATYEQYF
TGCAGTGCTATGCTATCCGCCGGGGCAACCTACGAGCAGTACTTC
>-|TRBV20-1|many|TRBJ2-3
CSARDGVGTDTQYF
TGCAGTGCTAGAGATGGGGTAGGCACAGATACGCAGTATTTT
>-|TRBV6-4|-|TRBJ2-3
CARPLSGPSTDTQYF
TGTGCCAGGCCTCTCTCGGGACCGAGCACAGATACGCAGTATTTT
>-|TRBV6-5|many|TRBJ2-5
CASSYSWETQYF
TGTGCCAGCAGTTACTCGTGGGAGACCCAGTACTTC
>TRBD2|TRBV7-2|many|TRBJ2-2
CASRLRGGTGELFF
TGTGCCAGCAGGCTCCGGGGGGGCACCGGGGAGCTGTTTTTT
>-|TRBV5-1|many|TRBJ1-1
CASSLDRANTEAFF
TGCGCCAGCAGCTTGGACAGGGCGAACACTGAAGCTTTCTTT
>-|TRBV20-1|few|TRBJ2-7
CSARTLDRNYIYEQYF
TGCAGTGCTAGAACCCTGGACAGAAACTACATCTACGAGCAGTACTTC
>-|TRBV4-2|many|TRBJ1-2
CASSRTGTFYGYTF
TGTGCCAGCAGCCGCACCGGGACCTTTTATGGCTACACCTTC
>TRBD2|TRBV5-5|few|TRBJ2-1
CASSLAGTSLREQFF
TGTGCCAGCAGCTTGGCCGGGACTAGCCTTCGGGAGCAGTTCTTC
>TRBD2|TRBV29-1|many|TRBJ2-3
CSVGGGTSHRDTDTQYF
TGCAGCGTTGGTGGAGGGACTAGCCATCGAGACACAGATACGCAGTATTTT
>-|TRBV9|many|TRBJ2-5
CASSVGPGLETQYF
TGTGCCAGCAGCGTAGGTCCCGGGCTGGAGACCCAGTACTTC
>-|TRBV6-5|many|TRBJ1-2
CASSYSLGSLYGYTF
TGTGCCAGCAGTTACTCTCTGGGCAGCTTATATGGCTACACCTTC
>-|TRBV6-2/TRBV6-3|many|TRBJ2-3
CASSYPRYGEQYF
TGTGCCAGCAGTTACCCACGGTACGGGGAGCAGTATTTT
>TRBD2|TRBV7-2|few|TRBJ2-3
CASSRGLAGGVDTQYF
TGTGCCAGCAGCCGCGGACTAGCGGGGGGCGTAGATACGCAGTATTTT
>TRBD2|TRBV14|many|TRBJ2-7
CASSQPGGNEQYF
TGTGCCAGCAGCCAACCGGGAGGGAACGAGCAGTACTTC
>-|TRBV7-2|many|TRBJ1-1
CASSTRNTEAFF
TGTGCCAGCAGCACAAGGAACACTGAAGCTTTCTTT